The entry below describes one TCR beta chain. Only in-frame clones appear in the TCRdb table, and some are missing; sequencing was by immunoSEQ multiplex PCR. The sample shows 740,000 or so clones, about three quarters of them seen only once. A CD45RA+ naive subset and a CD45RA-negative memory subset were split from CD4+ cells. The ends were cut back, 4 bases at V and 0 bases at J, with 13 bases in the middle. The CDR3 consists of 16 residues. Per germline, CDR1 MNHNY and CDR2 SVGAGI (reference sequence). This sample is part of a study of shared clonotypes between healthy human individuals. This TCR was sampled from a woman aged 25-40 years in good health. V is TRBV6-6 and J is TRBJ2-1; D remains unclear. The sample taken for sequencing was memory CD4+ T cells sorted from blood. Subset reported: CD45RA-negative fraction. CDR3 loop: CASSSSVASSYNEQFF. The CDR3, as DNA: TGTGCCAGCAGTTCATCAGTGGCAAGCTCCTACAATGAGCAGTTCTTC.